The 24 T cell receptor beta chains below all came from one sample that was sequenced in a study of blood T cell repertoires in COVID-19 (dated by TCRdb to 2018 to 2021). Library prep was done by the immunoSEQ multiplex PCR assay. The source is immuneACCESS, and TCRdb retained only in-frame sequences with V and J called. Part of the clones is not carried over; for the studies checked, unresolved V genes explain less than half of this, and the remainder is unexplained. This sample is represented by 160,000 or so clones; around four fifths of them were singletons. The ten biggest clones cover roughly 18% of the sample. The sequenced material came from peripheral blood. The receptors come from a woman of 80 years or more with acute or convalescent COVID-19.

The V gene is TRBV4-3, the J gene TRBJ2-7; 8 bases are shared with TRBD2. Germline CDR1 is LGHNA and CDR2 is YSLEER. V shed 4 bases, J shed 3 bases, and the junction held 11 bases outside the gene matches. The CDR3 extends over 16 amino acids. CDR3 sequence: CASSLQLAGGLYEQYF. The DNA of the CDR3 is TGCGCCAGCAGCCTACAGCTCGCGGGGGGTCTCTACGAGCAGTACTTC.

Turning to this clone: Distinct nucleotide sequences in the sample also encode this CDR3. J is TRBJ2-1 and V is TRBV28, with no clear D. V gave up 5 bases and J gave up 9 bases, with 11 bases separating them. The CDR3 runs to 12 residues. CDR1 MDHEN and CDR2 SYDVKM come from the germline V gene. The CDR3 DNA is TGTGCCAGCAGTCCCCCCGGTGGTGAGCAGTTCTTC. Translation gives CASSPPGGEQFF. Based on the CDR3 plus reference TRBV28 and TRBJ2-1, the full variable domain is DVKVTQSSRYLVKRTGEKVFLECVQDMDHENMFWYRQDPGLGLRLIYFSYDVKMKEKGDIPEGYSVSREKKERFSLILESASTNQTSMYLCASSPPGGEQFFGPGTRLTVL.

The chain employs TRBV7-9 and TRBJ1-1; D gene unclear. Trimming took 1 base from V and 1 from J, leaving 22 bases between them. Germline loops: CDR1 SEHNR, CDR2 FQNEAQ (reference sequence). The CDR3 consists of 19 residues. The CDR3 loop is CASSLVNFLIRHQNTEAFF. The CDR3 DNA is TGTGCCAGCAGCTTAGTTAATTTCCTTATTCGACATCAGAACACTGAAGCTTTCTTT.

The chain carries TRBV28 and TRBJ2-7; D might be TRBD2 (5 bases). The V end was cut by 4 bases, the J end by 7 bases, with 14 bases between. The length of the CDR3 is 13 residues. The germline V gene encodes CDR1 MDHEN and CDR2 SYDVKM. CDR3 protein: CASSSHGSEEQYF. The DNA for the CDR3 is TGTGCCAGCAGTTCTCATGGGAGTGAGGAGCAGTACTTC.

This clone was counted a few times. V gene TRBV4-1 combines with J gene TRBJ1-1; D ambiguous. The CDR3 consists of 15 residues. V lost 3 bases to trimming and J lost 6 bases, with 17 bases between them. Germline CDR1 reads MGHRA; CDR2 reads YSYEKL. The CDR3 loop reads CASSQAGGRAAEAFF. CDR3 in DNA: TGCGCCAGCAGCCAGGCGGGAGGGCGGGCCGCTGAAGCTTTCTTT.

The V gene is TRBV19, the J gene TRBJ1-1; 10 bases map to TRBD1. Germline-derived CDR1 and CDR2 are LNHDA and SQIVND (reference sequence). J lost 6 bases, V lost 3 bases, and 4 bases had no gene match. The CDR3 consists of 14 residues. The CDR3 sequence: CASSMGQGWAEAFF. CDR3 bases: TGTGCCAGTAGTATGGGACAGGGGTGGGCTGAAGCTTTCTTT.

The CDR3 sequence is CASSYGLAGERLQETQYF. The CDR3, as DNA: TGTGCCAGCAGCTATGGACTAGCGGGAGAAAGACTCCAAGAGACCCAGTACTTC. This sequence joins TRBV7-9 and TRBJ2-5; TRBD2 aligns across 13 bases. V lost 4 bases to trimming and J lost 1 base; unmatched junction nucleotides: 9. Germline V CDR1 and CDR2: SEHNR, FQNEAQ (reference sequence). The CDR3 contains 18 residues.

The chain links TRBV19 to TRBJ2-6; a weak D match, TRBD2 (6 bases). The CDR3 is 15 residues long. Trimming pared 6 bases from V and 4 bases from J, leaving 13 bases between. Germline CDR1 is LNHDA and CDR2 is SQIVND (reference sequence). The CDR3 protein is CASSWRAFGANVLTF. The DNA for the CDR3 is TGTGCCAGTAGCTGGAGGGCGTTCGGGGCCAACGTCCTGACTTTC.

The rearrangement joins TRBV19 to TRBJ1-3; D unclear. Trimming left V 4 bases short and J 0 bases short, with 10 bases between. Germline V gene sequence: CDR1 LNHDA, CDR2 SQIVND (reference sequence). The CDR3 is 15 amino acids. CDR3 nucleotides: TGTGCCAGTAGTACATACATACGCTCTGGAAACACCATATATTTT. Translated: CASSTYIRSGNTIYF.

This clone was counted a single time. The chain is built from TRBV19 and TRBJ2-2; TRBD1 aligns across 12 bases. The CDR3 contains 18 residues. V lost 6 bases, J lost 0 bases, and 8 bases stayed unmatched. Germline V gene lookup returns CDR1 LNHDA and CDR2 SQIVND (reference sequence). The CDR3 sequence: CASSKGQGARTNTGELFF. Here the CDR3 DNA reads TGTGCCAGTAGCAAGGGACAGGGGGCGCGCACGAACACCGGGGAGCTGTTTTTT.

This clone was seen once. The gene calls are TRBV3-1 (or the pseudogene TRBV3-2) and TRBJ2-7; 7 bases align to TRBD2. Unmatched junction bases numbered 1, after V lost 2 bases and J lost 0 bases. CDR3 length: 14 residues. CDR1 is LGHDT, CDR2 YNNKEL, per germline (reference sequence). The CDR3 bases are TGTGCCAGCAGCCAATCGGGGGGCTCCTACGAGCAGTACTTC. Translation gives CASSQSGGSYEQYF.

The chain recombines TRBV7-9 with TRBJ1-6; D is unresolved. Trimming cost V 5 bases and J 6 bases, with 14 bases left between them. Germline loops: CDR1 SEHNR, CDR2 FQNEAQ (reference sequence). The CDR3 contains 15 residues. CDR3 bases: TGTGCCAGCAGCCTAGACGGCCGGGGTAATTCACCCCTCCACTTT. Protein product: CASSLDGRGNSPLHF. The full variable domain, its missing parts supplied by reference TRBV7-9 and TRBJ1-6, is DTGVSQNPRHKITKRGQNVTFRCDPISEHNRLYWYRQTLGQGPEFLTYFQNEAQLEKSRLLSDRFSAERPKGSFSTLEIQRTEQGDSAMYLCASSLDGRGNSPLHFGNGTRLTVT.

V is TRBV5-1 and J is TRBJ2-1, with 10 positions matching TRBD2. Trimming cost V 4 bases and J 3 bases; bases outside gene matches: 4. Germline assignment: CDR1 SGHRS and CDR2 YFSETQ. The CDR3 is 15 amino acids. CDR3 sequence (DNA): TGCGCCAGCAGCAGTGGGACTAGCGTCTACAATGAGCAGTTCTTC. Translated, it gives CASSSGTSVYNEQFF.

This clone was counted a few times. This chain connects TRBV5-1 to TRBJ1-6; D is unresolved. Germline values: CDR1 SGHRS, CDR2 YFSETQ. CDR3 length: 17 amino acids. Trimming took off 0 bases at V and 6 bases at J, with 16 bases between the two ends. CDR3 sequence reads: CASSLADPTRGNSPLHF. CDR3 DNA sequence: TGCGCCAGCAGCTTGGCCGACCCAACACGCGGTAATTCACCCCTCCACTTT.

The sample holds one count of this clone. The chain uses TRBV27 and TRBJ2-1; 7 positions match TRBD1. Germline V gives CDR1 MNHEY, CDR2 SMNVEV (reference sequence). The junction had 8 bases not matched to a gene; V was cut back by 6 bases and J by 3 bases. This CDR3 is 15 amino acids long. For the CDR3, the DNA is TGTGCCAGCAGCCAAAACAGGGGCCTCTACAATGAGCAGTTCTTC. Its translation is CASSQNRGLYNEQFF.

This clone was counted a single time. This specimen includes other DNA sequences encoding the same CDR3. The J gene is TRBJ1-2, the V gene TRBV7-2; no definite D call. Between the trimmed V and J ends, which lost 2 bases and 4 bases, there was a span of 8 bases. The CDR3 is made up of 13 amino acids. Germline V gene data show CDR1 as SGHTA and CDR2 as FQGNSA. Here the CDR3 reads CASSLIVSYGYTF. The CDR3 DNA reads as TGTGCCAGCAGCTTAATCGTGTCCTATGGCTACACCTTC.

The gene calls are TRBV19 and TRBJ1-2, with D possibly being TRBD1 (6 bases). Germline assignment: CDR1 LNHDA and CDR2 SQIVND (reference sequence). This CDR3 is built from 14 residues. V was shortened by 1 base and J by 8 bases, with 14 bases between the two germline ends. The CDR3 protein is CASSIVTNRDGYTF. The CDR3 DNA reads TGTGCCAGTAGTATAGTAACGAACAGGGACGGCTACACCTTC.

CDR3 sequence reads: CASSCREEGSYEQYF. The CDR3 DNA reads as TGTGCCAGCAGCTGTCGGGAGGAGGGGTCCTACGAGCAGTACTTC. The chain carries TRBV7-8 and TRBJ2-7; 7 nucleotides match TRBD2. Trimming removed 4 bases from V and 1 base from J; junction bases left unmatched: 7. The length of the CDR3 is 15 residues. CDR1 SGHVS and CDR2 FQNEAQ come from the germline V gene.

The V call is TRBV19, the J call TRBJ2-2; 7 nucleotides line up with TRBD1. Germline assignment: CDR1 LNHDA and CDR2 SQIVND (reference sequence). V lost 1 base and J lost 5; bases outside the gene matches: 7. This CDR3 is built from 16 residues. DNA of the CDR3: TGTGCCAGTAGTATAGGCCAAATGACAGGGACCGGGGAGCTGTTTTTT. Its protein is CASSIGQMTGTGELFF.

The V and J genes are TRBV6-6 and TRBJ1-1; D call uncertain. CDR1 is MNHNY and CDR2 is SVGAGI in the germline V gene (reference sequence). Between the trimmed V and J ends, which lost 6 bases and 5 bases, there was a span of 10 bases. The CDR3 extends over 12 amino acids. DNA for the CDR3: TGTGCCAGCAGCCACGGTGAGACTGAAGCTTTCTTT. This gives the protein CASSHGETEAFF.

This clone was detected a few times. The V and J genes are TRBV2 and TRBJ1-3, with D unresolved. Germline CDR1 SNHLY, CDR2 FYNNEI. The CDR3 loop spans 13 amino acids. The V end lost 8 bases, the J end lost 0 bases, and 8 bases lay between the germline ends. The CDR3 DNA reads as TGTGCCAGCGCTCCTATCTCTGGAAACACCATATATTTT. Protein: CASAPISGNTIYF.

CDR3 sequence: CASSLLRGLDNSPLHF. The CDR3 nucleotides are TGTGCCAGCAGCCTACTAAGGGGATTGGATAATTCACCCCTCCACTTT. The rearrangement joins TRBV14 to TRBJ1-6, with a weak D call TRBD1 (5 bases). Trimming pared 4 bases from V and 5 bases from J, leaving 15 bases between. The CDR3 covers 16 residues. The V gene's germline CDR1 is SGHDN and CDR2 FVKESK.

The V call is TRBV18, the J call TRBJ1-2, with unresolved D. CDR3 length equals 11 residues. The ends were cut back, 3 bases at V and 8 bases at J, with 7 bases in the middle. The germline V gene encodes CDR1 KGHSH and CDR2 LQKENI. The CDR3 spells CASSPEAGYTF. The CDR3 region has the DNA TGTGCCAGCTCACCTGAGGCCGGCTACACCTTC.

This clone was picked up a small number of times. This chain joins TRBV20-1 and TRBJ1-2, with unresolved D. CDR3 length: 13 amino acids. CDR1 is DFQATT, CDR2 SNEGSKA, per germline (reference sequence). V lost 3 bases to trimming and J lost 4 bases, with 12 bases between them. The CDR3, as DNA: TGCAGTGCTAGTCCTGAGACTAGCTATGGCTACACCTTC. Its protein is CSASPETSYGYTF.